Here is one T cell receptor beta chain with its context. Its antigen remains unidentified. This specimen comes from a study of T cells in Graves' hyperthyroidism and ophthalmopathy. Investigators excluded patients with uncontrolled infection, other autoimmune disease, pregnancy or lactation. Study observations and caveats: Blood also held most thyroid clonotypes expanded beyond 0.001. In the analysis, a 13 V-J model separated ophthalmopathy from stable hyperthyroidism. With a median lead of approximately 6 months before onset, the model predicted ophthalmopathy.

TCR beta CDR3 regions were amplified from RNA transcripts. HTBI primers were used for first-round RT-PCR of the TCR CDR3. TCRdb ran MiXCR on the multiplex PCR reads and lists one entry per CDR3 protein. The profile shows hundreds of thousands of distinct CDR3 sequences, roughly 46% of them singletons. Trimming pared 4 bases from V and 4 bases from J, leaving 19 bases between. The length of the CDR3 is 15 residues. Germline CDR1 is SQVTM and CDR2 is ANQGSEA. This clonotype was sampled from a woman younger than 35 with Graves' hyperthyroidism. V and J are TRBV29-1 and TRBJ1-2; D is unresolved. The source material was peripheral blood or thyroid tissue (not recorded which). CDR3 coding DNA: TGCAGCGTTGGGGCCCTTTCTAGAAGGAGCTATGGCTACACCTTC. Translated: CSVGALSRRSYGYTF. Full variable domain (outside the CDR3, taken from reference TRBV29-1 and TRBJ1-2): SAVISQKPSRDICQRGTSLTIQCQVDSQVTMMFWYRQQPGQSLTLIATANQGSEATYESGFVIDKFPISRPNLTFSTLTVSNMSPEDSSIYLCSVGALSRRSYGYTFGSGTRLTVV.